Below, 3 T cell receptor beta chains from the same sample are listed, as sequenced in a study of OX40 agonist ivuxolimab in advanced cancers. Assay used: immunoSEQ multiplex PCR; TCRdb lists only in-frame clones, some missing. Here the sample spans 150,000 to 180,000 clones, 90% to 95% being singletons. Sequencing used CD4+ or CD8+ T cells sorted from blood, obtained in a trial of the OX40 agonist ivuxolimab. The origin of the receptors is an adult with an advanced solid tumor such as melanoma, head and neck, liver or kidney cancer.

This clone was counted a few times. Other nucleotide sequences in the sample specify the same CDR3. The chain links TRBV29-1 to TRBJ1-2; 7 nucleotides line up with TRBD1. Germline V gene lookup returns CDR1 SQVTM and CDR2 ANQGSEA. This CDR3 comprises 12 residues. V was pared by 6 bases and J by 2 bases, with 3 bases of the junction left unmatched. The chain's CDR3 is CSVSGQNYGYTF. The CDR3 bases are TGCAGCGTCTCGGGACAGAACTATGGCTACACCTTC.

The chain uses TRBV4-3 and TRBJ2-6; the D is unclear. The V end was cut by 3 bases, the J end by 0 bases, with 6 bases between. Germline lookup yields CDR1 LGHNA and CDR2 YSLEER. CDR3 length: 15 amino acids. CDR3 in DNA: TGCGCCAGCAGCCAGGGATACTCTGGGGCCAACGTCCTGACTTTC. Translated, it gives CASSQGYSGANVLTF.

The rearrangement links TRBV15 to TRBJ2-1, with TRBD2 matching 8 bases. Germline trimming cut 0 bases from V and 7 bases from J; bases unmatched to any gene: 5. Germline values: CDR1 LNHNV, CDR2 YYDKDF (reference sequence). The CDR3 is 15 amino acids. The DNA for the CDR3 is TGTGCCACCAGCAGAGACCCGGGAGGGCGGAATGAGCAGTTCTTC. It is translated as CATSRDPGGRNEQFF.